The clone carrying this TCR beta chain came up once. What it recognizes is unknown. The data originate from a study of cytomegalovirus exposure and HLA in healthy donors. Whole-study context: Later, an analysis reported that the 130 or so validation repertoires had used the same platform as the roughly 660 first-cohort repertoires. Broader study findings: Cytomegalovirus status was reportedly diagnosed by the classifier with high specificity and sensitivity. Rare TCR sequences dominated, though some public TCRs recurred in many donors. The TCR clusters that emerged in the first cohort tended, a later analysis found, to co-occur in the approximately 120 validation repertoires.

TCRdb keeps only in-frame clones here, not all; method: immunoSEQ multiplex PCR. The sample has about 330,000 clones, about 85% seen once; the top ten hold roughly 1.2%. Sequencing was performed on PBMCs. The sequence was collected from a woman in her 30s in good health and CMV-seropositive.

The CDR3 is CASSLTPDSSYEQYF. CDR3 bases: TGTGCCAGCAGCTTAACCCCGGACAGCTCCTACGAGCAGTACTTC. This chain connects TRBV7-3 to TRBJ2-7; D might be TRBD1 (6 bases). With 0 bases removed from V and 0 bases from J, the gap between germline ends came to 9 bases. The CDR3 is 15 residues long. Germline CDR1 reads SGHTA; CDR2 reads FQGTGA.